These 8 T cell receptor beta chains came from one sample sequenced in a study of cytomegalovirus exposure and HLA in healthy donors. The PCR employed 60 Vbeta primers together with 13 Jbeta primers. The assay was immunoSEQ multiplex PCR, and TCRdb's table has in-frame clones only and misses some. The repertoire holds approximately 150,000 clones, with over 70% as singletons. Source material: PBMCs. The source is a man between 50 and 59 years old in good health and CMV-seropositive.

For this clone: A junction boundary mismatches the germline segment, possibly from a read error. The J gene is TRBJ2-5, the V gene TRBV7-9; 15 nucleotides agree with TRBD2. The germline V gene has CDR1 SEHNR and CDR2 FQNEAQ (reference sequence). The CDR3 is 17 residues long. CDR3 sequence reads: CSSSLGLAGGYQETQYF. The CDR3 nucleotides are TGTTCCAGCAGCTTAGGACTAGCGGGGGGGTACCAAGAGACCCAGTACTTC.

The V call is TRBV2, the J call TRBJ1-4; D is undetermined. The CDR3 spans 15 residues. CDR1 and CDR2 (germline): SNHLY, FYNNEI. V was shortened by 7 bases and J by 7 bases, with 19 bases between the two germline ends. The CDR3 here is CASTTAGGWSEKLFF. In DNA form, the CDR3 reads TGTGCCAGCACTACGGCGGGAGGGTGGAGTGAAAAACTGTTTTTT.

The rearrangement uses TRBV11-3 and TRBJ2-2; TRBD2 might be the D (6 bases). Germline loops: CDR1 SGHNT, CDR2 YENEEA. The CDR3 spans 15 residues. Deletions cut 5 bases from V and 3 bases from J, with 13 bases between. The CDR3 reads CASSPGGADTGELFF. The DNA of the CDR3 is TGTGCCAGCAGCCCCGGAGGGGCGGACACCGGGGAGCTGTTTTTT.

The gene calls are TRBV5-6 and TRBJ1-2; 11 nucleotides match TRBD1. Germline assignment: CDR1 SGHDT and CDR2 YYEEEE. With 2 bases clipped from V and 4 bases from J, the junction kept 10 bases outside the gene matches. The CDR3 consists of 17 residues. CDR3 in DNA: TGTGCCAGCAGCTTTGCCCTCATTGGACAGGGGGCCTATGGCTACACCTTC. Translated: CASSFALIGQGAYGYTF.

The chain joins TRBV5-1 to TRBJ1-2; 8 bases are shared with TRBD1. The germline V gene has CDR1 SGHRS and CDR2 YFSETQ. The CDR3 consists of 14 residues. J was trimmed by 8 bases and V by 4 bases; bases with no gene match: 10. CDR3 DNA sequence: TGCGCCAGCAGCAGCCGGACAGGGCAGGGGGGCTACACCTTC. Amino acid sequence: CASSSRTGQGGYTF.

The genes are TRBV11-2 and TRBJ2-2, with TRBD2 identical over 8 bases. V trimming: 7 bases; J trimming: 3 bases; junction bases outside the gene matches: 13. Germline V gene data show CDR1 as SGHAT and CDR2 as FQNNGV. This CDR3 contains 17 residues. The DNA of the CDR3 is TGTGCCAGCAACTCCCCGGCTAGCGGGTACTACACCGGGGAGCTGTTTTTT. Translation gives CASNSPASGYYTGELFF.

This chain connects TRBV6-5 to TRBJ2-5; a possible D gene is TRBD1 (7 bases). Between the trimmed V and J ends, which lost 3 bases and 7 bases, there was a span of 18 bases. The V gene's germline CDR1 is MNHEY and CDR2 SVGAGI. This CDR3 contains 15 residues. For the CDR3, the DNA is TGTGCCAGCAGTTATTGGCAGGGGGGACGGGGGACCCAGTACTTC. Translation gives CASSYWQGGRGTQYF.

V usage is TRBV18 and J usage is TRBJ2-2, with TRBD2 matching over 13 bases. Losses at the gene ends were 3 bases for V and 3 bases for J; bases not matched to a gene: 4. The CDR3 runs to 17 residues. Germline CDR1 KGHSH, CDR2 LQKENI. CDR3 nucleotides: TGTGCCAGCTCACCGGGACTAGCGGGAAGGGACACCGGGGAGCTGTTTTTT. Translation gives CASSPGLAGRDTGELFF.